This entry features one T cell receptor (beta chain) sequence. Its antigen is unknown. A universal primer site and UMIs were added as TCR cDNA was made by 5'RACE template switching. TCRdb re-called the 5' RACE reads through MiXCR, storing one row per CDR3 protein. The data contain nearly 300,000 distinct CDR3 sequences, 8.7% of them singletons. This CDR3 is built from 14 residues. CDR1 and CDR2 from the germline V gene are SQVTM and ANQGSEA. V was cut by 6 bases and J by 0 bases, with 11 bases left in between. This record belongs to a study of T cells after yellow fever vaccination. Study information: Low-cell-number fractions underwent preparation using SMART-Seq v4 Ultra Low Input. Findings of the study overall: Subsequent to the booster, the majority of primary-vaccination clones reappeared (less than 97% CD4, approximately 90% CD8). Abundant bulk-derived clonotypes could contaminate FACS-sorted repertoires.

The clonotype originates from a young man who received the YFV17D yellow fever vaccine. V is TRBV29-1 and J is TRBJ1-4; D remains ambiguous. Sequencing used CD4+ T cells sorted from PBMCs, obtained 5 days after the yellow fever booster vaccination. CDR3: CSVTPVATNEKLFF. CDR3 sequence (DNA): TGCAGCGTCACCCCAGTAGCAACTAATGAAAAACTGTTTTTT. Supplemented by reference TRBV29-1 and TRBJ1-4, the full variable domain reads SAVISQKPSRDICQRGTSLTIQCQVDSQVTMMFWYRQQPGQSLTLIATANQGSEATYESGFVIDKFPISRPNLTFSTLTVSNMSPEDSSIYLCSVTPVATNEKLFFGSGTQLSVL.